The next 9 T cell receptor beta chains were all read from a single sample in a study of CD8 T cells in ankylosing spondylitis. TCRdb itself ran the 5' RACE reads through MiXCR, one entry per CDR3 protein. The sample has some 220,000 distinct CDR3 sequences; around 8% are singletons. Sequencing was carried out using blood, either unsorted or a sorted T cell fraction (not recorded which). The receptors originated from a female donor with ankylosing spondylitis or in good health (not recorded which).

This clonotype appeared many times. The chain recombines TRBV20-1 with TRBJ2-1; 11 positions match TRBD2. V gave up 8 bases and J gave up 3 bases; unmatched junction bases: 15. Germline values: CDR1 DFQATT, CDR2 SNEGSKA (reference sequence). CDR3 size: 17 residues. CDR3 sequence (DNA): TGCAGTTTCTCCGGGACTAGCGGTAACCTAGACTACAATGAGCAGTTCTTC. It specifies CSFSGTSGNLDYNEQFF.

This clonotype was counted at least ten times. The rearrangement links TRBV25-1 to TRBJ1-1, with TRBD1 identical over 8 bases. After removal of 1 base from V and 12 bases from J, the junction contained 7 bases not matched to a gene. CDR1 MGHDK and CDR2 SYGVNS come from the germline V gene. This CDR3 region has 13 residues. The CDR3 region is CASSELSDRGTFF. DNA for the CDR3: TGTGCCAGCAGTGAATTATCCGACAGGGGAACTTTCTTT.

This clonotype was observed at least ten times. The CDR3: CAISESRGRRTDTQYF. CDR3 DNA sequence: TGTGCCATCAGTGAGTCGAGAGGGAGGCGCACAGATACGCAGTATTTT. The chain employs TRBV10-3 and TRBJ2-3; weak D call: TRBD2 (6 bases). The ends were cut back, 0 bases at V and 1 base at J, with 11 bases in the middle. CDR1 and CDR2 from the germline V gene are ENHRY and SYGVKD. This CDR3 has 16 amino acids.

This clonotype has at least ten counts. This chain uses TRBV11-2 with TRBJ1-3; D perhaps matches TRBD1 (5 bases). V dropped 3 bases and J dropped 6 bases, with 12 bases sitting between them. The germline V gene has CDR1 SGHAT and CDR2 FQNNGV. The CDR3 is 14 amino acids. Here the CDR3 reads CASSFQGLENTIYF. The CDR3 nucleotides are TGTGCCAGCAGCTTCCAGGGTCTCGAAAACACCATATATTTT.

The chain couples TRBV5-1 to TRBJ2-1; weak D call: TRBD2 (6 bases). The CDR3 contains 14 residues. Trimming shortened V by 2 bases and J by 9 bases, and 15 bases separated the two germline ends. Germline loops: CDR1 SGHRS, CDR2 YFSETQ. CDR3 nucleotides: TGCGCCAGCAGCTTAGACGGGACTTCCGGTGAGCAGTTCTTC. Translating it yields CASSLDGTSGEQFF.

This clonotype was seen at least ten times. The chain's CDR3 is CSVADGLNTEAFF. The DNA of the CDR3 is TGCAGTGTGGCGGACGGATTGAACACTGAAGCTTTCTTT. The chain carries TRBV20-1 and TRBJ1-1; D ambiguous. The V gene's germline CDR1 is DFQATT and CDR2 SNEGSKA (reference sequence). The germline V and J ends were trimmed by 7 bases and 0 bases, with 12 bases remaining between them. The CDR3 covers 13 residues.

This clonotype has a count of ten or more. The chain links TRBV29-1 to TRBJ2-5; 10 bases match TRBD2. The ends lost 6 bases at V and 7 bases at J; junction bases unmatched: 17. Per the germline V gene, CDR1 is SQVTM and CDR2 is ANQGSEA. The CDR3 contains 16 residues. The CDR3 protein is CSVEGLAGERVGTQYF. CDR3 DNA: TGCAGCGTCGAGGGGCTAGCGGGAGAGCGGGTGGGGACCCAGTACTTC.

The sample holds many counts of this clonotype. The chain employs TRBV12-3 or TRBV12-4 and TRBJ1-2; D gene ambiguous. Trimming pared 6 bases from V and 0 bases from J, leaving 5 bases between. The CDR3 runs to 12 residues. The DNA of the CDR3 is TGTGCCAGCAGGAGCTCTAACTATGGCTACACCTTC. This sequence encodes CASRSSNYGYTF.

This clonotype was seen a handful of times. This chain links TRBV30 with TRBJ2-2, with D tentatively TRBD2 (5 bases). The germline V gene has CDR1 GTSNPN and CDR2 SVGIG (reference sequence). V lost 3 bases to trimming and J lost 8 bases, with 16 bases between them. CDR3 size: 14 residues. The CDR3 DNA follows: TGTGCCTGGAGGGGAATGGACTCTCGAGGGGAGCTGTTTTTT. Protein product: CAWRGMDSRGELFF.